There are a few counts of the clone carrying this T cell receptor beta chain. Its antigen is unknown. Trimming took 0 bases from V and 0 from J; bases not matched to a gene: 4. The CDR3 extends over 18 amino acids. Germline V CDR1 and CDR2: MGHRA, YSYEKL. Expressed TCRB transcripts were sequenced, since all the RNA that had been isolated was reverse transcribed. Assay used: immunoSEQ multiplex PCR; TCRdb lists only in-frame clones, some missing. The profile shows 300,000 to 350,000 clones, roughly 8% of them singletons. This sample is part of a study of beta chain features in type 1 diabetes. Study summary: Researchers looked at 107,917,701 sorted cells across all samples. General study points: Patients showed naive, central memory and Treg TCRB repertoires that appeared more similar than those of healthy donors.

Sequencing used central memory CD4+ T cells from blood. The clonotype was recovered from a young woman in good health. The V gene is TRBV4-1, the J gene TRBJ2-2; the match to TRBD2 covers 10 bases. The CDR3 coding sequence is TGCGCCAGCAGCCAAGATCGGCTAGCGGGAGCGAACACCGGGGAGCTGTTTTTT. It codes for CASSQDRLAGANTGELFF.